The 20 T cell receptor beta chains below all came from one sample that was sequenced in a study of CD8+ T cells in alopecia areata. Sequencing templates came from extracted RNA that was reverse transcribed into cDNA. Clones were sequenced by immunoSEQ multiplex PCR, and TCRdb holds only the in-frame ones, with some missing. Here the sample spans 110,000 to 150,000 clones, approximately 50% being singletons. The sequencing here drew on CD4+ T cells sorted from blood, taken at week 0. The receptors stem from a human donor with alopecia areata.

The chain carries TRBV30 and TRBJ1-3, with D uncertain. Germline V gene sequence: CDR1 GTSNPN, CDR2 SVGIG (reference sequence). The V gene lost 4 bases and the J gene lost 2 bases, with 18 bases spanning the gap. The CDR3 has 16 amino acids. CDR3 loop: CAWTRGRTSAGNTIYF. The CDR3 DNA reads TGTGCCTGGACCCGCGGACGGACGAGCGCTGGAAACACCATATATTTT. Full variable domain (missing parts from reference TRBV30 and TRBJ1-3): SQTIHQWPATLVQPVGSPLSLECTVEGTSNPNLYWYRQAAGRGLQLLFYSVGIGQISSEVPQNLSASRPQDRQFILSSKKLLLSDSGFYLCAWTRGRTSAGNTIYFGEGSWLTVV.

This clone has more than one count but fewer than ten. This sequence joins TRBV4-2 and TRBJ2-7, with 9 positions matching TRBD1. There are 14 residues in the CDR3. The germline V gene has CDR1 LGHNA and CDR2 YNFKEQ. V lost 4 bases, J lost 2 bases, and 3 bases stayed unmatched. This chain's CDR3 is CASSPDRGAYEQYF. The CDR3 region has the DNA TGTGCCAGCAGCCCCGACAGGGGGGCCTACGAGCAGTACTTC.

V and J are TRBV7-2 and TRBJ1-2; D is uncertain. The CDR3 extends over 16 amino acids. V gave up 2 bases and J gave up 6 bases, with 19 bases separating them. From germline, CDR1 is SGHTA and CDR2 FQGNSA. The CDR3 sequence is CASSLRRRGQDDGYTF. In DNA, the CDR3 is TGTGCCAGCAGCTTACGGAGACGAGGGCAGGACGATGGCTACACCTTC.

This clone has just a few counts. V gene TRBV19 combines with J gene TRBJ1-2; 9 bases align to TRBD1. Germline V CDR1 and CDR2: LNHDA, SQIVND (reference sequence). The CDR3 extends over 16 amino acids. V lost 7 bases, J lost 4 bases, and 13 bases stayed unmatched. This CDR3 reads CASNPITGTGFYGYTF. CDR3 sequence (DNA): TGTGCCAGTAACCCAATTACCGGGACAGGGTTCTATGGCTACACCTTC. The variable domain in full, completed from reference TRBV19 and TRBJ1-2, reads DGGITQSPKYLFRKEGQNVTLSCEQNLNHDAMYWYRQDPGQGLRLIYYSQIVNDFQKGDIAEGYSVSREKKESFPLTVTSAQKNPTAFYLCASNPITGTGFYGYTFGSGTRLTVV.

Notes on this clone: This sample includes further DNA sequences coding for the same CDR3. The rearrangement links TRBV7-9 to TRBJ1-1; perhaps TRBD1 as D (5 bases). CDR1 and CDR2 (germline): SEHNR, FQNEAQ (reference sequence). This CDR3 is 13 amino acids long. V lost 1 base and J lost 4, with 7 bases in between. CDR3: CASSLVQGTEAFF. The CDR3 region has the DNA TGTGCCAGCAGCTTAGTCCAGGGCACTGAAGCTTTCTTT.

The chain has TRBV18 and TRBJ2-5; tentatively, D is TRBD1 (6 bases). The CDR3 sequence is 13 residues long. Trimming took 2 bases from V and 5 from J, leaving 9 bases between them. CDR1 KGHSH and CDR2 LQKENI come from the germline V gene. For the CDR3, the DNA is TGTGCCAGCTCACCAAACAGGGAGGAGACCCAGTACTTC. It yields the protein CASSPNREETQYF. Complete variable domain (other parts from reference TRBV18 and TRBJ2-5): NAGVMQNPRHLVRRRGQEARLRCSPMKGHSHVYWYRQLPEEGLKFMVYLQKENIIDESGMPKERFSAEFPKEGPSILRIQQVVRGDSAAYFCASSPNREETQYFGPGTRLLVL.

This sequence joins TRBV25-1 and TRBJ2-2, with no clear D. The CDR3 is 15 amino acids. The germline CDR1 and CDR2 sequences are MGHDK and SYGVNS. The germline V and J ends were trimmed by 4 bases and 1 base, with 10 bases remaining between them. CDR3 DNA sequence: TGTGCCAGCAGTGCCCAATCCTGGAACACCGGGGAGCTGTTTTTT. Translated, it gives CASSAQSWNTGELFF. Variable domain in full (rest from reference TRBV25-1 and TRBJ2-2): EADIYQTPRYLVIGTGKKITLECSQTMGHDKMYWYQQDPGMELHLIHYSYGVNSTEKGDLSSESTVSRIRTEHFPLTLESARPSHTSQYLCASSAQSWNTGELFFGEGSRLTVL.

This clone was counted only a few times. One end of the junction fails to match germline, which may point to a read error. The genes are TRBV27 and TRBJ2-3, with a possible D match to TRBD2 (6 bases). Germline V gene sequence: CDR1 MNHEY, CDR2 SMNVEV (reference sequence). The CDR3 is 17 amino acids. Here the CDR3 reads CASSFYAGLLVGDMQYF. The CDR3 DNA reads TGTGCCAGCAGTTTCTACGCGGGACTCCTTGTTGGGGATATGCAGTATTTT.

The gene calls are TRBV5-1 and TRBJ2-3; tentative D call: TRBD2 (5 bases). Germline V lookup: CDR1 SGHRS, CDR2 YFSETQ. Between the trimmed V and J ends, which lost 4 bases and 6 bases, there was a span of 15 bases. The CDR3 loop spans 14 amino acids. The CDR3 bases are TGCGCCAGCAGCCTGGACTTAGGCGCGGATACGCAGTATTTT. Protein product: CASSLDLGADTQYF.

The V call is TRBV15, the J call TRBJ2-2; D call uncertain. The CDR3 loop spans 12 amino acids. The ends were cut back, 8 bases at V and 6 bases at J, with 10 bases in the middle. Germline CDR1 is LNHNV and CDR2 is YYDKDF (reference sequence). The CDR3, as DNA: TGTGCCACCGCGGTCGGTCCCGGGGAGCTGTTTTTT. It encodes CATAVGPGELFF.

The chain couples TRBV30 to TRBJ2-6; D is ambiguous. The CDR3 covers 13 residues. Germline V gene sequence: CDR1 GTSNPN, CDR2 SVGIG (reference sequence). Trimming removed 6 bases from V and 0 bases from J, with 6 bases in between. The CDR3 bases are TGTGCCTGTCCATACTCTGGGGCCAACGTCCTGACTTTC. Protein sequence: CACPYSGANVLTF.

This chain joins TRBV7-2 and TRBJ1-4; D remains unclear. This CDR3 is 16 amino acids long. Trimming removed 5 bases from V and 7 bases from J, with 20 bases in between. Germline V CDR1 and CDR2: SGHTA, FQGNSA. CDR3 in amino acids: CASSPKFLGLGEKLFF. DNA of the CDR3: TGTGCCAGCAGCCCGAAGTTTCTGGGGTTGGGTGAAAAACTGTTTTTT.

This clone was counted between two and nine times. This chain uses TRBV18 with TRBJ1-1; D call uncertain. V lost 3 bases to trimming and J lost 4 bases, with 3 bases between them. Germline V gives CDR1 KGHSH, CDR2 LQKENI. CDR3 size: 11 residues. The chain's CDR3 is CASSPGTEAFF. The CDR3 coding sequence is TGTGCCAGCTCACCGGGCACTGAAGCTTTCTTT.

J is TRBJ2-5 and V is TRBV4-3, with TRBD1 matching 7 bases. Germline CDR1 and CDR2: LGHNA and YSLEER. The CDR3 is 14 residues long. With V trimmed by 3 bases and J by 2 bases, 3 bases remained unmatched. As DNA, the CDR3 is TGCGCCAGCAGCCAGGGGACAGCTCAAGAGACCCAGTACTTC. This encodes CASSQGTAQETQYF.

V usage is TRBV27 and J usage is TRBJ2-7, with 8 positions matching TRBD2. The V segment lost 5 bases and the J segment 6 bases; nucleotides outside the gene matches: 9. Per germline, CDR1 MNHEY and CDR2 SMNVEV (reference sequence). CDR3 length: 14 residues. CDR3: CASSGHPGLVEQYF. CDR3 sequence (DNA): TGTGCCAGCAGTGGGCACCCGGGACTAGTCGAGCAGTACTTC.

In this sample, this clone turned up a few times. In DNA, the CDR3 is TGCGCCAGCAGTCAATCGTTCCGGACATCGGGCCCTCAGCCCCAGCATTTT. Amino acid sequence: CASSQSFRTSGPQPQHF. This chain uses TRBV23-1 with TRBJ1-5, with D possibly being TRBD1 (5 bases). TRBV23-1 is recorded as an ORF, its role being uncertain. Trimming pared 0 bases from V and 6 bases from J, leaving 18 bases between. This CDR3 has 17 residues.

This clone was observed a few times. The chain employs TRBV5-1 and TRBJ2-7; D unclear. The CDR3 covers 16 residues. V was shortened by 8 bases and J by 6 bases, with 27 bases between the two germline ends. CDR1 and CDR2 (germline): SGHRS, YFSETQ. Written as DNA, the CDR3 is TGCGCCAGTAGCCCGGCATGGGATCGGAACGACGCCGAGCAGTACTTC. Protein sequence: CASSPAWDRNDAEQYF.

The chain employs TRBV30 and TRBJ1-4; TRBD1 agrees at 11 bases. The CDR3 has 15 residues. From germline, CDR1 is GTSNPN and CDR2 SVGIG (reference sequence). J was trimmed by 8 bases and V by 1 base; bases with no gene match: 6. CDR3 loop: CAWSAGQGAFEKLFF. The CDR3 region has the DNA TGTGCCTGGAGTGCCGGACAGGGGGCTTTCGAAAAACTGTTTTTT.

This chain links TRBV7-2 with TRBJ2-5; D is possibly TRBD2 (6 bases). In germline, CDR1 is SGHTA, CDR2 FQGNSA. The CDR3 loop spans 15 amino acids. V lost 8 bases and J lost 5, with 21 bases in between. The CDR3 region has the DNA TGTGCCAGCGCGTGGGGCCTCGCGGGGTCGGAGACCCAGTACTTC. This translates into CASAWGLAGSETQYF.

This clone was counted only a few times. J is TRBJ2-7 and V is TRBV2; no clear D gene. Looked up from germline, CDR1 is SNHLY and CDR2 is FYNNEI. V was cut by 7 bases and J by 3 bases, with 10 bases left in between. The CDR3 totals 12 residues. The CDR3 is CASTTDGYEQYF. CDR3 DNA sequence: TGTGCCAGCACCACGGACGGCTACGAGCAGTACTTC.